This TCR beta chain was obtained from a study of OX40 agonist ivuxolimab in advanced cancers. Across the study: Of the participants, about 40% had some prior anti-PD-1, anti-PD-L1 or anti-CTLA-4 therapy, which was allowed. Whole-study findings and limits: In the 0.1-3.0 mg/kg groups, partial responders showed among the lowest expansion. On average, CD8+ T cells had more expanded clones than CD4+.

The assay was immunoSEQ multiplex PCR, and TCRdb's table has in-frame clones only and misses some. The data hold 20,000 to 25,000 clones, with 90% to 95% observed a single time. This CDR3 has 14 amino acids. Germline assignment: CDR1 SNHLY and CDR2 FYNNEI. V lost 7 bases and J lost 5; bases outside the gene matches: 9. Patients were excluded for autoimmune disease history or systemic immunosuppression. About this clone itself: Its matching antigen is unknown.

The TCR sequence derives from an adult with an advanced solid tumor such as melanoma, head and neck, liver or kidney cancer. The chain combines TRBV2 with TRBJ1-1; 8 positions agree with TRBD1. This material consisted of CD4+ or CD8+ T cells sorted from blood, taken in a trial of the OX40 agonist ivuxolimab. The CDR3 DNA follows: TGTGCCAGCACTTCTGGACAGGGAAATACTGAAGCTTTCTTT. Protein: CASTSGQGNTEAFF. Variable domain in full (rest from reference TRBV2 and TRBJ1-1): EPEVTQTPSHQVTQMGQEVILRCVPISNHLYFYWYRQILGQKVEFLVSFYNNEISEKSEIFDDQFSVERPDGSNFTLKIRSTKLEDSAMYFCASTSGQGNTEAFFGQGTRLTVV.